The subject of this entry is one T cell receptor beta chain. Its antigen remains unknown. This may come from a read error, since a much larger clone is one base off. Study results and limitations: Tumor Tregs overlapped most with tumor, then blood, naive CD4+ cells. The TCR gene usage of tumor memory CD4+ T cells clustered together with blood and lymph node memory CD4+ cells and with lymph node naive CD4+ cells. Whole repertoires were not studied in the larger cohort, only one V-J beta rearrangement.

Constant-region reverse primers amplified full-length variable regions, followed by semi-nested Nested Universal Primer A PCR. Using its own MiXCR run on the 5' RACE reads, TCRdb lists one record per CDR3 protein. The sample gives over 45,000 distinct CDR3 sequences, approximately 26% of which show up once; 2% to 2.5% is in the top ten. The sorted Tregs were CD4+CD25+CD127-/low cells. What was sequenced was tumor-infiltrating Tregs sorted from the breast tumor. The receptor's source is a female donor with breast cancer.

CDR3 in amino acids: CSARGSEQPTYGYTF. CDR3 in DNA: TGCAGTGCTAGAGGTAGTGAGCAGCCCACCTATGGCTACACCTTC. V gene TRBV20-1 combines with J gene TRBJ1-2, with D hard to call. Germline CDR1 is DFQATT and CDR2 is SNEGSKA (reference sequence). The V gene lost 1 base and the J gene lost 4 bases, with 16 bases spanning the gap. CDR3 size: 15 residues.